Below, 26 T cell receptor beta chains from the same sample are listed, as sequenced in a study of cytomegalovirus exposure and HLA in healthy donors. Assay: immunoSEQ multiplex PCR; the TCRdb copy retains only in-frame clones and omits some. The table records about 130,000 clones, around 94% of them present only once. The sequenced sample consisted of PBMCs. The receptors were gathered from a woman younger than 30 in good health and CMV-seronegative.

The chain has TRBV14 and TRBJ2-1, with 7 nucleotides matching TRBD2. The ends lost 1 base at V and 4 bases at J; junction bases unmatched: 7. The CDR3 totals 16 residues. Germline-derived CDR1 and CDR2 are SGHDN and FVKESK. The CDR3 DNA reads TGTGCCAGCAGCCAAGCGGGCGGGAGCCTTTACAATGAGCAGTTCTTC. Translated, it gives CASSQAGGSLYNEQFF. The variable domain in full, with the rest retrieved from reference TRBV14 and TRBJ2-1, is EAGVTQFPSHSVIEKGQTVTLRCDPISGHDNLYWYRRVMGKEIKFLLHFVKESKQDESGMPNNRFLAERTGGTYSTLKVQPAELEDSGVYFCASSQAGGSLYNEQFFGPGTRLTVL.

The chain links TRBV19 to TRBJ1-3; 8 positions agree with TRBD1. The CDR3 has 19 amino acids. Germline V gives CDR1 LNHDA, CDR2 SQIVND (reference sequence). V lost 6 bases, J lost 3 bases, and 19 bases stayed unmatched. The CDR3 DNA reads as TGTGCCAGTAGCCTCTTCCCGGACAGGGCGAATCGAGTTGGAAACACCATATATTTT. Translation gives CASSLFPDRANRVGNTIYF.

This chain joins TRBV2 and TRBJ2-1; TRBD1 matches 11 bases. V lost 10 bases and J lost 9; bases outside the gene matches: 11. CDR3 length: 14 residues. Looked up from germline, CDR1 is SNHLY and CDR2 is FYNNEI. CDR3 bases: TGTGCCACAAAGGGGACAGGGGGTTCGGGTGAGCAGTTCTTC. Translation gives CATKGTGGSGEQFF.

V gene TRBV18 combines with J gene TRBJ1-2; no reliable D call. V lost 0 bases, J lost 6 bases, and 8 bases lay in between. CDR1 KGHSH and CDR2 LQKENI come from the germline V gene. This CDR3 contains 13 residues. The CDR3 DNA reads TGTGCCAGCTCACCACCGGGGAGAGATGGCTACACCTTC. Translated: CASSPPGRDGYTF. Looking up the rest from reference TRBV18 and TRBJ1-2 gives the full variable domain: NAGVMQNPRHLVRRRGQEARLRCSPMKGHSHVYWYRQLPEEGLKFMVYLQKENIIDESGMPKERFSAEFPKEGPSILRIQQVVRGDSAAYFCASSPPGRDGYTFGSGTRLTVV.

The chain joins TRBV7-9 to TRBJ2-7; D ambiguous. This CDR3 region has 13 residues. CDR1 is SEHNR and CDR2 is FQNEAQ in the germline V gene (reference sequence). The V end lost 0 bases, the J end lost 5 bases, and 8 bases lay between the germline ends. The CDR3 spells CASSLASPDEQYF. The CDR3 bases are TGTGCCAGCAGCTTAGCTTCCCCGGACGAGCAGTACTTC.

The chain uses TRBV7-9 and TRBJ1-1; D is unclear. V was clipped by 4 bases and J by 5 bases, with 14 bases between them. The CDR3 extends over 14 amino acids. Germline lookup yields CDR1 SEHNR and CDR2 FQNEAQ (reference sequence). CDR3 region: CASSSTRGSTEAFF. As DNA, the CDR3 is TGTGCCAGCAGCTCCACCCGAGGGTCTACTGAAGCTTTCTTT.

This chain links TRBV10-3 with TRBJ1-1; possible D gene TRBD1, 5 bases. The CDR3 is 12 residues long. The V and J ends lost 5 bases and 3 bases respectively, with 7 bases between them. The V gene's germline CDR1 is ENHRY and CDR2 SYGVKD. The CDR3 sequence is CAISQGDTEAFF. The CDR3 region has the DNA TGTGCCATCAGTCAGGGCGACACTGAAGCTTTCTTT.

The chain carries TRBV7-2 and TRBJ2-7, with D possibly TRBD1 on 5 matching bases. The CDR3 has 14 residues. Germline-derived CDR1 and CDR2 are SGHTA and FQGNSA. V was cut by 2 bases and J by 5 bases, with 13 bases left in between. CDR3 protein: CASSLYRMQNEQYF. CDR3 nucleotides: TGTGCCAGCAGCTTATACAGGATGCAGAACGAGCAGTACTTC.

The chain couples TRBV4-1 to TRBJ1-1; D remains unclear. Germline V gene data show CDR1 as MGHRA and CDR2 as YSYEKL. CDR3 length: 14 amino acids. Trimming stripped 1 base from V and 10 bases from J, with 16 bases between. The DNA for the CDR3 is TGCGCCAGCAGCCAAGTAGGCACGGCGGTGGGAGCTTTCTTT. Its translation is CASSQVGTAVGAFF.

This chain joins TRBV6-6 and TRBJ2-1, with 11 nucleotides matching TRBD2. This CDR3 has 15 residues. In germline, CDR1 is MNHNY, CDR2 SVGAGI (reference sequence). V shed 8 bases and J 5 bases; nucleotides not matched to a gene: 8. The CDR3 here is CASYMTSGKDNEQFF. The CDR3 nucleotides read TGTGCCAGCTATATGACTAGCGGGAAGGACAATGAGCAGTTCTTC.

The rearrangement uses TRBV28 and TRBJ2-7, with D unclear. Trimming took 3 bases from V and 4 from J, leaving 19 bases between them. The CDR3 totals 16 residues. CDR1 is MDHEN and CDR2 is SYDVKM in the germline V gene. The CDR3 is CASSFQWFATPYEQYF. Written as DNA, the CDR3 is TGTGCCAGCAGTTTCCAGTGGTTCGCCACGCCGTACGAGCAGTACTTC.

The chain carries TRBV7-9 and TRBJ2-3; TRBD2 agrees at 7 bases. The CDR3 extends over 17 amino acids. The V gene end was trimmed by 3 bases and the J gene end by 10 bases; junction bases not matched to a gene: 19. Germline loops: CDR1 SEHNR, CDR2 FQNEAQ (reference sequence). The CDR3 region has the DNA TGTGCCAGCAGCTTTTTGGTGGGAGGGACGGGAGCATCCGCGCAGTATTTT. Amino acids: CASSFLVGGTGASAQYF.

The V gene is TRBV27, the J gene TRBJ2-1; D call uncertain. The CDR3 length is 14 residues. V lost 6 bases to trimming and J lost 1 base, with 10 bases between them. Germline V gives CDR1 MNHEY, CDR2 SMNVEV (reference sequence). The CDR3 loop is CASSYQISYNEQFF. The CDR3 coding sequence is TGTGCCAGCAGCTACCAAATATCCTACAATGAGCAGTTCTTC.

J is TRBJ1-1 and V is TRBV6-6; a weak D match, TRBD1 (6 bases). The V end lost 6 bases, the J end lost 4 bases, and 12 bases lay between the germline ends. Germline V gene sequence: CDR1 MNHNY, CDR2 SVGAGI (reference sequence). CDR3 size: 13 residues. The CDR3 is CASRPRQVTEAFF. CDR3 sequence (DNA): TGTGCCAGCAGGCCCCGACAGGTCACTGAAGCTTTCTTT.

CDR3 protein: CASSPLAGVYEQYF. Here the CDR3 DNA reads TGTGCCAGCAGTCCCCTAGCGGGAGTGTACGAGCAGTACTTC. The chain combines TRBV2 with TRBJ2-7; 10 bases match TRBD2. V shed 5 bases and J 4 bases; nucleotides not matched to a gene: 5. Germline CDR1 and CDR2: SNHLY and FYNNEI. The CDR3 contains 14 residues.

V gene TRBV28 combines with J gene TRBJ1-2; no clear D. CDR1 is MDHEN, CDR2 SYDVKM, per germline. V was shortened by 7 bases and J by 5 bases, with 11 bases between the two germline ends. This CDR3 comprises 12 residues. CDR3 in amino acids: CASTSPGYGYTF. CDR3 DNA sequence: TGTGCCAGCACCTCTCCGGGGTATGGCTACACCTTC.

The chain couples TRBV27 to TRBJ1-2; 9 positions agree with TRBD1. Trimming took 5 bases from V and 5 from J; bases not matched to a gene: 6. Looked up from germline, CDR1 is MNHEY and CDR2 is SMNVEV (reference sequence). The CDR3 contains 14 residues. The CDR3: CASSTGQGRYGYTF. CDR3 bases: TGTGCCAGCAGTACCGGACAGGGGAGGTATGGCTACACCTTC.

As DNA, the CDR3 is TGTGCCAGCAGCTTAGAACGGGACTACAATGAGCAGTTCTTC. It translates to CASSLERDYNEQFF. The V gene is TRBV7-6, the J gene TRBJ2-1, with D possibly matching TRBD2 (5 bases). Trimming cost V 1 base and J 3 bases, with 7 bases left between them. Germline assignment: CDR1 SGHVS and CDR2 FNYEAQ. The CDR3 totals 14 residues.

This rearrangement joins TRBV27 to TRBJ1-5; D gene ambiguous. Germline V gene data show CDR1 as MNHEY and CDR2 as SMNVEV (reference sequence). Trimming cost V 5 bases and J 2 bases, with 13 bases left between them. The CDR3 sequence is 15 residues long. CDR3 loop: CASSIFMSGNQPQHF. In DNA form, the CDR3 reads TGTGCCAGCAGTATATTTATGAGTGGCAATCAGCCCCAGCATTTT.

This clone appeared a single time. The chain carries TRBV10-3 and TRBJ2-1; 7 positions agree with TRBD1. After removal of 8 bases from V and 7 bases from J, the junction contained 11 bases not matched to a gene. CDR1 and CDR2 (germline): ENHRY, SYGVKD. CDR3 size: 14 residues. The CDR3 here is CAISARGSGNEQFF. CDR3 nucleotide sequence: TGTGCCATCTCGGCCAGGGGGAGTGGAAATGAGCAGTTCTTC.

J is TRBJ1-2 and V is TRBV10-2; D may be TRBD1 (5 bases). V shed 7 bases and J shed 4 bases, with 13 bases lying between them. The V gene's germline CDR1 is WSHSY and CDR2 SAAADI. The CDR3 runs 13 residues. The chain's CDR3 is CASTKDILYGYTF. CDR3 nucleotide sequence: TGCGCCAGCACTAAGGACATACTCTATGGCTACACCTTC.

The genes are TRBV30 and TRBJ2-7; D possibly corresponds to TRBD1 (5 bases). The germline CDR1 and CDR2 sequences are GTSNPN and SVGIG (reference sequence). V was shortened by 4 bases and J by 3 bases, with 7 bases between the two germline ends. The CDR3 consists of 11 residues. For the CDR3, the DNA is TGTGCCTGGACTAGGGGCTACGAGCAGTACTTC. It specifies CAWTRGYEQYF. The whole variable domain, remainder taken from reference TRBV30 and TRBJ2-7, is SQTIHQWPATLVQPVGSPLSLECTVEGTSNPNLYWYRQAAGRGLQLLFYSVGIGQISSEVPQNLSASRPQDRQFILSSKKLLLSDSGFYLCAWTRGYEQYFGPGTRLTVT.

The gene calls are TRBV2 and TRBJ1-1; a weak D match, TRBD1 (6 bases). The V gene's germline CDR1 is SNHLY and CDR2 FYNNEI. This CDR3 is built from 15 residues. With 9 bases removed from V and 1 base from J, the gap between germline ends came to 18 bases. Here the CDR3 reads CARSQTTGKNTEAFF. The CDR3 DNA is TGTGCCAGATCCCAGACGACAGGAAAGAACACTGAAGCTTTCTTT.

This chain connects TRBV28 to TRBJ1-5; tentative D call: TRBD1 (5 bases). V was cut by 2 bases and J by 6 bases, with 14 bases left in between. This CDR3 has 15 residues. Germline lookup yields CDR1 MDHEN and CDR2 SYDVKM. The CDR3 nucleotides are TGTGCCAGCAGTTTACCGGGGGGTGAACGTCAGCCCCAGCATTTT. It specifies CASSLPGGERQPQHF.

This clone came up once. This chain uses TRBV6-5 with TRBJ2-1; D gene unclear. CDR3 size: 15 residues. Trimming removed 8 bases from V and 7 bases from J, with 21 bases in between. The V gene's germline CDR1 is MNHEY and CDR2 SVGAGI. CDR3: CASAYALASGNEQFF. Written as DNA, the CDR3 is TGTGCCAGCGCATACGCCCTGGCGTCCGGGAATGAGCAGTTCTTC.

This chain joins TRBV5-1 and TRBJ1-1; 7 bases map to TRBD1. The germline CDR1 and CDR2 sequences are SGHRS and YFSETQ. CDR3 length equals 16 residues. After removal of 4 bases from V and 0 bases from J, the junction contained 9 bases not matched to a gene. The CDR3 protein is CASSTLQGVMNTEAFF. CDR3 DNA: TGCGCCAGCAGCACCTTGCAGGGGGTAATGAACACTGAAGCTTTCTTT.